This T cell receptor beta chain was recovered during a study of PD-L1 blockade in urothelial cancer. Study-wide context: In 2014 therapy began: atezolizumab 1,200 mg intravenously every 3 weeks. About 85% of the 29 patients were males with bladder-origin urothelial cancer. Median T cell yield from tumor specimens was 1,300 to 1,500 cells. The study's findings and limits: Each patient contributed one FFPE tumor sample, not taken right before treatment.

Worth noting for this clone: Antigen specificity is unknown.

The germline CDR1 and CDR2 sequences are SGHNT and YENEEA. The CDR3 is made up of 15 amino acids. Trimming cost V 3 bases and J 5 bases; bases outside gene matches: 10. Libraries were prepared by immunoSEQ multiplex PCR; TCRdb keeps only in-frame clonotypes and omits some of them. The sample holds 35,000 or so clones, about a third seen once. The origin of this receptor is a man aged 55 to 69 with urothelial cancer. This specimen consisted of tumor tissue, obtained before atezolizumab (anti-PD-L1) treatment. The chain is built from TRBV11-3 and TRBJ2-7, with 7 bases that match TRBD1. The CDR3 sequence: CASSLGRQGSHEQYF. For the CDR3, the DNA is TGTGCCAGCAGCTTGGGGAGACAGGGATCCCACGAGCAGTACTTC.